Each of the 32 T cell receptor beta chains below was sequenced from the same sample in a study of CDR3 diversity in severe acne. A single record per CDR3 protein comes from TCRdb applying MiXCR to the PCR reads. This sample has roughly 93,000 distinct CDR3 sequences, with about 53% found just once. Sequences were obtained from blood. Receptors were obtained from a male donor with severe acne vulgaris.

The genes are TRBV7-7 and TRBJ2-2; 10 nucleotides agree with TRBD2. Trimming removed 2 bases from V and 7 bases from J; junction bases left unmatched: 4. This CDR3 contains 15 residues. From germline, CDR1 is SSHAT and CDR2 FNYEAQ (reference sequence). The CDR3 sequence: CASSLLAGVIGELFF. The CDR3 DNA reads as TGTGCCAGCAGCTTACTAGCGGGAGTAATCGGGGAGCTGTTTTTT.

CDR3 sequence (DNA): TGCAGTGCCAGCAGCCAAGACCTGGGGACCTACAATGAGCAGTTCTTC. Translated: CSASSQDLGTYNEQFF. This chain connects TRBV20-1 to TRBJ2-1; D gene ambiguous. The germline V gene encodes CDR1 DFQATT and CDR2 SNEGSKA (reference sequence). The length of the CDR3 is 16 residues. The ends were cut back, 6 bases at V and 2 bases at J, with 20 bases in the middle.

This clonotype is classed as medium-sized (0.01 to 0.1%). CDR3 coding DNA: TGTGCCACTCGTACCGGGCCGTCGAGCTCCTACAATGAGCAGTTCTTC. Protein sequence: CATRTGPSSSYNEQFF. The chain carries TRBV19 and TRBJ2-1; unclear D gene. The CDR3 is 16 amino acids. Trimming cost V 10 bases and J 0 bases, with 19 bases left between them. CDR1 and CDR2 (germline): LNHDA, SQIVND (reference sequence).

As regards this clonotype: Given a much more abundant clone one base away, this may be a read error. This rearrangement joins TRBV20-1 to TRBJ1-1; D not resolved. CDR1 and CDR2 (germline): DFQATT, SNEGSKA (reference sequence). This CDR3 comprises 8 residues. The CDR3 region is CGEDGAFF. CDR3 sequence (DNA): TGCGGGGAAGACGGGGCTTTCTTT.

Many counts were recorded for this clonotype. The V gene is TRBV6-4, the J gene TRBJ1-6; the D gene is possibly TRBD1 (5 bases). V was trimmed by 3 bases and J by 9 bases, leaving 12 bases between them. CDR1 MRHNA and CDR2 SNTAGT come from the germline V gene. The CDR3 sequence is 14 residues long. CDR3: CASSETQERSPLHF. The CDR3 DNA reads TGTGCCAGCAGTGAAACACAGGAGCGTTCACCCCTCCACTTT.

As for this clonotype: A much larger clone sits a single nucleotide away, making a read error possible. V usage is TRBV13 and J usage is TRBJ1-2; no firm D call. The CDR3 length is 8 residues. Germline values: CDR1 PRHDT, CDR2 FYEKMQ (reference sequence). The CDR3 DNA sequence: TGTGCTAACTATGGCCACACCTTC. This encodes CANYGHTF.

This clonotype was detected many times. This sequence joins TRBV2 and TRBJ2-6; no reliable D call. Trimming cost V 9 bases and J 0 bases, with 12 bases left between them. CDR1 and CDR2 from the germline V gene are SNHLY and FYNNEI. The length of the CDR3 is 15 residues. CDR3 residues: CARQIIRSGANVLTF. The CDR3 DNA reads TGTGCCAGACAGATCATTCGCTCTGGGGCCAACGTCCTGACTTTC.

The chain recombines TRBV24-1 with TRBJ2-5; unclear D gene. V lost 5 bases and J 3 bases, leaving 12 bases between the germline ends. Germline CDR1 KGHDR, CDR2 SFDVKD. The CDR3 runs to 14 residues. This CDR3 reads CATSALGRKETQYF. The CDR3 nucleotides read TGTGCCACCAGTGCTCTTGGACGGAAAGAGACCCAGTACTTC.

The chain couples TRBV7-3 to TRBJ2-7; D is unclear. Germline CDR1 is SGHTA and CDR2 is FQGTGA. The CDR3 length is 18 residues. V lost 4 bases and J lost 4, with 26 bases in between. This CDR3 reads CASSSNTALRANSYEQYF. DNA of the CDR3: TGTGCCAGCAGCTCAAATACCGCCCTACGCGCGAACTCTTACGAGCAGTACTTC. Full variable domain (outside the CDR3, taken from reference TRBV7-3 and TRBJ2-7): GAGVSQTPSNKVTEKGKYVELRCDPISGHTALYWYRQSLGQGPEFLIYFQGTGAADDSGLPNDRFFAVRPEGSVSTLKIQRTERGDSAVYLCASSSNTALRANSYEQYFGPGTRLTVT.

As regards this clonotype: The junction differs from germline at one of its ends, possibly a read error. The rearrangement joins TRBV5-1 to TRBJ2-1; 7 bases match TRBD2. Per germline, CDR1 SGHRS and CDR2 YFSETQ. There are 15 residues in the CDR3. DNA of the CDR3: TGCGCCAGCAGCTTGGTGGGAGGGATCTACGATGAGCAGTTCTTC. Translated: CASSLVGGIYDEQFF.

A few counts support this clonotype. V is TRBV7-8 and J is TRBJ2-5; 7 positions match TRBD2. V dropped 10 bases and J dropped 5; count of bases not matched to a gene: 13. The CDR3 spans 14 residues. Germline V gives CDR1 SGHVS, CDR2 FQNEAQ. The CDR3 loop is CATKKGRERETQYF. The CDR3 DNA reads as TGTGCCACCAAAAAGGGGCGGGAGAGGGAGACCCAGTACTTC.

This clonotype was recorded many times. The rearrangement joins TRBV2 to TRBJ2-7; 7 nucleotides line up with TRBD2. Germline values: CDR1 SNHLY, CDR2 FYNNEI. The CDR3 covers 13 residues. V was clipped by 7 bases and J by 4 bases; unmatched bases: 7. This CDR3 is CASKGEGVYEQYF. The CDR3 DNA sequence: TGTGCCAGCAAAGGGGAGGGAGTGTACGAGCAGTACTTC.

This clonotype has at least ten counts. CDR3 residues: CASSDRAGGLAQYV. In DNA form, the CDR3 reads TGTGCCAGCAGCGACCGGGCAGGGGGGTTGGCTCAGTACGTC. The chain joins TRBV12-3 or TRBV12-4 to TRBJ2-7, with D possibly matching TRBD1 (7 bases). V was cut by 6 bases and J by 10 bases, with 22 bases left in between. The CDR3 contains 14 residues.

This chain uses TRBV7-8 with TRBJ2-3; a possible D gene is TRBD2 (5 bases). The CDR3 length is 15 residues. Germline values: CDR1 SGHVS, CDR2 FQNEAQ. V lost 2 bases, J lost 0 bases, and 9 bases lay in between. In DNA, the CDR3 is TGTGCCAGCAGCTTATTGCGAGGGAGCACAGATACGCAGTATTTT. Translated, it gives CASSLLRGSTDTQYF.

The V gene is TRBV3-1, the J gene TRBJ2-3, with 8 bases that match TRBD1. Germline CDR1 reads LGHDT; CDR2 reads YNNKEL (reference sequence). V lost 2 bases and J lost 2; bases outside the gene matches: 9. The CDR3 is made up of 17 amino acids. In nucleotides, the CDR3 is TGTGCCAGCAGCCAACCGACTACAGGGGGTCTCACAGATACGCAGTATTTT. Protein product: CASSQPTTGGLTDTQYF.

The chain joins TRBV7-9 to TRBJ1-1, with a possible D match to TRBD1 (5 bases). This CDR3 is 13 amino acids long. Per germline, CDR1 SEHNR and CDR2 FQNEAQ (reference sequence). The germline V and J ends were trimmed by 1 base and 7 bases, with 10 bases remaining between them. CDR3 in amino acids: CASSLGYRIEAFF. For the CDR3, the DNA is TGTGCCAGCAGCTTAGGGTACAGGATTGAAGCTTTCTTT. The variable domain in full, with the rest retrieved from reference TRBV7-9 and TRBJ1-1, is DTGVSQNPRHKITKRGQNVTFRCDPISEHNRLYWYRQTLGQGPEFLTYFQNEAQLEKSRLLSDRFSAERPKGSFSTLEIQRTEQGDSAMYLCASSLGYRIEAFFGQGTRLTVV.

This clonotype was picked up many times. This rearrangement joins TRBV12-3 or TRBV12-4 to TRBJ2-2; D uncertain. Trimming took off 7 bases at V and 7 bases at J, with 7 bases between the two ends. This CDR3 is 11 amino acids long. The DNA of the CDR3 is TGTGCCAGCATAGAGCGCGGGGAGCTGTTTTTT. Translated, it gives CASIERGELFF.

The sample holds a few counts of this clonotype. J is TRBJ1-2 and V is TRBV29-1; D unresolved. CDR1 is SQVTM and CDR2 is ANQGSEA in the germline V gene. Trimming left V 6 bases short and J 7 bases short, with 12 bases between. The length of the CDR3 is 11 residues. The CDR3 protein is CSVAAGGGYTF. For the CDR3, the DNA is TGCAGCGTAGCGGCGGGCGGTGGCTACACCTTC.

Regarding this clonotype: A junction boundary mismatches the germline segment, possibly from a read error. The chain employs TRBV7-2 and TRBJ1-5; D is unclear. The CDR3 is made up of 12 amino acids. The germline V gene encodes CDR1 SGHTA and CDR2 FQGNSA. CDR3 nucleotide sequence: TGTGCCAGCAGCTTAGAAGGGCGGCCCCGGCATTTT. The encoded protein is CASSLEGRPRHF.

The V gene is TRBV20-1, the J gene TRBJ1-2, with D perhaps TRBD1 (6 bases). Germline values: CDR1 DFQATT, CDR2 SNEGSKA (reference sequence). The CDR3 contains 16 residues. V lost 0 bases to trimming and J lost 4 bases, with 18 bases between them. CDR3 region: CSARDYASGGAYGYTF. The CDR3 DNA sequence: TGCAGTGCTAGAGATTATGCTAGCGGGGGGGCCTATGGCTACACCTTC.

This clonotype was counted at least ten times. This sequence joins TRBV20-1 and TRBJ2-7; 7 bases match TRBD1. The ends lost 0 bases at V and 3 bases at J; junction bases unmatched: 5. The germline V gene has CDR1 DFQATT and CDR2 SNEGSKA (reference sequence). The CDR3 loop spans 14 amino acids. CDR3 DNA: TGCAGTGCTAGAGATAGGGGACAGTACTACGAGCAGTACTTC. Protein sequence: CSARDRGQYYEQYF.

A note on this clonotype: The germline gene is not matched at one end of the junction; a read error may be the cause. CDR3 DNA sequence: TGTGCCAGCAGTTACTCGGGGTCGGAGACCCAGTACTTC. Its translation is CASSYSGSETQYF. The V and J genes are TRBV6-4 and TRBJ2-5, with D possibly being TRBD2 (5 bases). Germline CDR1 is MRHNA and CDR2 is SNTAGT. This CDR3 contains 13 residues.

A remark on this clonotype: It may be a read error: a sequence one base away is much more abundant. The chain links TRBV19 to TRBJ1-5, with 11 bases aligning to TRBD1. This CDR3 spans 15 amino acids. V was pared by 5 bases and J by 6 bases, with 6 bases of the junction left unmatched. Germline CDR1 LNHDA, CDR2 SQIVND (reference sequence). The CDR3 nucleotides are TGTGCCAGTAGTGCCCCCGGGACAGGGGGTCAGCCCCAGCATTTT. Its protein product is CASSAPGTGGQPQHF.

The chain is built from TRBV7-9 and TRBJ2-5, with 7 nucleotides matching TRBD1. From germline, CDR1 is SEHNR and CDR2 FQNEAQ (reference sequence). Losses at the gene ends were 5 bases for V and 5 bases for J; bases not matched to a gene: 8. CDR3 length equals 14 residues. The CDR3 here is CASSPKGAEETQYF. CDR3 bases: TGTGCCAGCAGCCCAAAGGGGGCAGAGGAGACCCAGTACTTC.

The chain recombines TRBV10-3 with TRBJ1-1; D perhaps matches TRBD1 (5 bases). The germline CDR1 and CDR2 sequences are ENHRY and SYGVKD. There are 14 residues in the CDR3. V was cut by 4 bases and J by 7 bases, with 16 bases left in between. CDR3 sequence: CAISGSGGSREAFF. Written as DNA, the CDR3 is TGTGCCATCAGTGGATCGGGGGGGTCCCGTGAAGCTTTCTTT.

CDR3 amino acids: CASSHGGTTSSYNEQFF. The DNA of the CDR3 is TGTGCCAGCAGCCATGGCGGGACGACGAGCTCCTACAATGAGCAGTTCTTC. This sequence joins TRBV7-9 and TRBJ2-1; D is perhaps TRBD2 (6 bases). The CDR3 is 17 residues long. Per the germline V gene, CDR1 is SEHNR and CDR2 is FQNEAQ (reference sequence). Deletions cut 5 bases from V and 0 bases from J, with 17 bases between.

Note on this clonotype: One end of the junction does not line up with germline, which may come from a read error. The chain's CDR3 is CASSLRSRYNERFF. The CDR3 nucleotides read TGTGCCAGCAGCCTTAGGTCTAGGTACAATGAGCGGTTCTTC. The V call is TRBV7-8, the J call TRBJ2-1; unclear D gene. This CDR3 has 14 residues. CDR1 SGHVS and CDR2 FQNEAQ come from the germline V gene.

The chain has TRBV6-2 or TRBV6-3 and TRBJ1-5; D is perhaps TRBD1 (5 bases). The CDR3 is 15 amino acids. In germline, CDR1 is MNHEY, CDR2 SVGEGT. Trimming took off 7 bases at V and 7 bases at J, with 20 bases between the two ends. CDR3 region: CASTKAGVTRQPQHF. Written as DNA, the CDR3 is TGTGCCAGCACAAAGGCGGGGGTAACTAGGCAGCCCCAGCATTTT.

At least ten counts were recorded for this clonotype. The rearrangement links TRBV6-1 to TRBJ1-1, with 7 bases lining up with TRBD1. Germline assignment: CDR1 MNHNS and CDR2 SASEGT. The CDR3 extends over 13 amino acids. The ends lost 5 bases at V and 5 bases at J; junction bases unmatched: 5. The CDR3 coding sequence is TGTGCCAGCAGTCCTCAGGGGGTTACTGAAGCTTTCTTT. Translation: CASSPQGVTEAFF.

V usage is TRBV10-3 and J usage is TRBJ1-1; no clear D. The germline V gene encodes CDR1 ENHRY and CDR2 SYGVKD. CDR3 size: 12 residues. CDR3 bases: TGTGCGGTCGGAGGGATCGGCACTGAAGCTTTCTTT. It yields the protein CAVGGIGTEAFF.

The table lists this clonotype with many counts. The V call is TRBV5-6, the J call TRBJ2-2, with D possibly being TRBD1 or TRBD2 (6 bases each). V lost 3 bases and J 4 bases, leaving 13 bases between the germline ends. Germline lookup yields CDR1 SGHDT and CDR2 YYEEEE. The CDR3 spans 15 residues. CDR3 in DNA: TGTGCCAGCAGCTCGCGGGACATTATCACCGGGGAGCTGTTTTTT. Translating gives CASSSRDIITGELFF.

At least ten counts were recorded for this clonotype. The V gene is TRBV6-5, the J gene TRBJ2-5, with D unresolved. The V end was cut by 0 bases, the J end by 2 bases, with 10 bases between. This CDR3 comprises 15 residues. Germline V gene data show CDR1 as MNHEY and CDR2 as SVGAGI. In DNA form, the CDR3 reads TGTGCCAGCAGTTACTCGGGCCCTCCACAAGAGACCCAGTACTTC. This translates into CASSYSGPPQETQYF.